This TCR beta chain is from a study of shared clonotypes between healthy human individuals. Overall study context: In total, the donors were a couple of women and a few men aged 18 to 49.

Those who donated were healthy HIV-negative adults, with no recent acute infections or vaccinations reported. Study-wide results and limits: Several donors shared 4.5% to 6.5% of their naive CD4 clonotypes. With few donors, the genetic and exposure-history diversity represented was limited.

The method was immunoSEQ multiplex PCR; TCRdb's version includes in-frame clones alone and lacks a portion of them. The sample has roughly 700,000 clones; 90% are singletons. The CDR3 is made up of 12 amino acids. Germline CDR1 reads MNHEY; CDR2 reads SMNVEV (reference sequence). V was pared by 1 base and J by 7 bases, with 4 bases between. This clone was seen only a few times. Its antigen is not identified. This TCR was sampled from a man in his late teens or twenties in good health. Some clones in this sample may be carry-over from other donors' samples. V and J are TRBV27 and TRBJ2-2, with D hard to call. Sequences were obtained from memory CD8+ T cells from PBMCs. This sample's subset: CD45RO+ cells pooled with CCR7-negative TemRA cells. The DNA for the CDR3 is TGTGCCAGCAGTTTATTCGGCGGGGAGCTGTTTTTT. Protein product: CASSLFGGELFF.